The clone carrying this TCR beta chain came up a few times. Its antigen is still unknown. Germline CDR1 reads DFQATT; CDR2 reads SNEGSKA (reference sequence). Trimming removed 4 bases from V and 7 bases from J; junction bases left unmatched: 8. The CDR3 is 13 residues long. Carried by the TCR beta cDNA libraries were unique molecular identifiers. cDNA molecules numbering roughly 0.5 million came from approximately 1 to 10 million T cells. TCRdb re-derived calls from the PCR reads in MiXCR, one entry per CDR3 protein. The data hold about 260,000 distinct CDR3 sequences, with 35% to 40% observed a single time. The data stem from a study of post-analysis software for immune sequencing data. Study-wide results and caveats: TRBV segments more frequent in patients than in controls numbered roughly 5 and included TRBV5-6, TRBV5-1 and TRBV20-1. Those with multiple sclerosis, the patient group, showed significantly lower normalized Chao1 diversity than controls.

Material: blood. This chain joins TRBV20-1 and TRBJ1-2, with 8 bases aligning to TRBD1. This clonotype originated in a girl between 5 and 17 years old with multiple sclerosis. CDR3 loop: CSAIHGQGFGYTF. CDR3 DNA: TGCAGTGCTATTCATGGACAGGGCTTTGGCTACACCTTC.